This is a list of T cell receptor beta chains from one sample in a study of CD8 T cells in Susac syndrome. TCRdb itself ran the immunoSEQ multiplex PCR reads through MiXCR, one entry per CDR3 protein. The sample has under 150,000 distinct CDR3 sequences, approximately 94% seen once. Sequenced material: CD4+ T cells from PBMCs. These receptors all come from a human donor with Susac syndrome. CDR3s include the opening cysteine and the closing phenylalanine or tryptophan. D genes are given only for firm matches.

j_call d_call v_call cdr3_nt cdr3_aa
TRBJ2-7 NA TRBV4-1 TGCGCCAGCAGCCAAGGCGAGGGGCTTCTCTACGAGCAGTACTTC CASSQGEGLLYEQYF
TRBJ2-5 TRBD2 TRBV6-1 TGTGCCAGCAGTCTTGGGACTAGTAAAGAGACCCAGTACTTC CASSLGTSKETQYF
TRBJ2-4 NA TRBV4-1 TGCGCCAGCAGCCAAGTGATGGCTCTCCCACTACTAGCCAAAAACATTCAGTACTTC CASSQVMALPLLAKNIQYF
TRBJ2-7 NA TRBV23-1 TGCGCCAGCAGTCAATTACAAGGGGACGAGCAGTACTTC CASSQLQGDEQYF
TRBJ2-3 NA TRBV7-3 TGTGCCAGCAGCCCGAACACAGAACAGGCGCAGTATTTT CASSPNTEQAQYF
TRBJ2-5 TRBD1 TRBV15 TGTGCCACCAGCCGAGACAGGGTGGAGACCCAGTACTTC CATSRDRVETQYF
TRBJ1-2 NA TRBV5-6 TGTGCCAGCAGGAGCAACAAGGTCGGCTATGGCTACACCTTC CASRSNKVGYGYTF
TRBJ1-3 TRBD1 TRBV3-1 TGTGCCAGCAGCCCCTGGACAGGGGGAAACACCATATATTTT CASSPWTGGNTIYF
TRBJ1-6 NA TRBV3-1 TGTGCCAGCAGCCAAATGGGTCGTTCACCCCTCCACTTT CASSQMGRSPLHF
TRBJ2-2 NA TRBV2 TGTGCCAGCAATAAGGGTTTTGGCACCGGGGAGCTGTTTTTT CASNKGFGTGELFF
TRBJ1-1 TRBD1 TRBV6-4 TGTGCCAGCAGACCTAGGACAGGGCGGGACACTGAAGCTTTCTTT CASRPRTGRDTEAFF
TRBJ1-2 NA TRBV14 TGTGCCAGCAGCATCCCCGGGGGATATGGCTACACCTTC CASSIPGGYGYTF
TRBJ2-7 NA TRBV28 TGTGCCAGCAGGCCGCCGGGACACCAGCAGTACTTC CASRPPGHQQYF
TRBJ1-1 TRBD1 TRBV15 TGTGCCACCAGCAGAGGGGGACAGGTGAACACTGAAGCTTTCTTT CATSRGGQVNTEAFF
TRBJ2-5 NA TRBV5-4 TGTGCCAGCAGCTTGGCCGGACAGCCAGAGACCCAGTACTTC CASSLAGQPETQYF
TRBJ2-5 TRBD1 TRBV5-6 TGTGCCAGCACCAGGGGGAGATCTCAAGAGACCCAGTACTTC CASTRGRSQETQYF
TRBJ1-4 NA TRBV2 TGTGCCAGCAGGCCCGGGACAACTAATGAAAAACTGTTTTTT CASRPGTTNEKLFF
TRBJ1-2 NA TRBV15 TGTGCCACCAGCAGAGGTGCGGAAGGCTACACCTTC CATSRGAEGYTF
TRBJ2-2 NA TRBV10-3 TGTGCCATCAGGGGGGAGGAGTTCAACACCGGGGAGCTGTTTTTT CAIRGEEFNTGELFF
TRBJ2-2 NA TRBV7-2 TGTGCCAGCAGCCCTTGGACGGAGACCGGGGAGCTGTTTTTT CASSPWTETGELFF
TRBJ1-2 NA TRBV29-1 TGCAGCGGACGGACAGATAACTATGGCTACACCTTC CSGRTDNYGYTF
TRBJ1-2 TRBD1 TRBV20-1 TGCAGTGCTAGACCCGGACAGGAGGGTGGCTACACCTTC CSARPGQEGGYTF
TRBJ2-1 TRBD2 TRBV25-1 TGTGCCAGCAGCGACACTAGGACTAGCGGGAGCTACAATGAGCAGTTCTTC CASSDTRTSGSYNEQFF
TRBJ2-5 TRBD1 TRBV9 TGTGCCAGCAGCGTCGACAGGGCAGAGACCCAGTACTTC CASSVDRAETQYF
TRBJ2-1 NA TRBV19 TGTGCCAGTAGTCCCCCGGCAGCCGCGGGTGTTAATGAGCAGTTCTTC CASSPPAAAGVNEQFF
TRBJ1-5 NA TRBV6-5 TGTGCCAGCAGACAGGGACAAGGGAGCAATCAGCCCCAGCATTTT CASRQGQGSNQPQHF
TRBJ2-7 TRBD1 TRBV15 TGTGCCACCAGCAGAGGGGGGACAGGGTTCTACGAGCAGTACTTC CATSRGGTGFYEQYF
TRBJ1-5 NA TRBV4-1 TGCGCCAGCAGCCGTCTTTTCGGGACCCCCTACGACAATCAGCCCCAGCATTTT CASSRLFGTPYDNQPQHF
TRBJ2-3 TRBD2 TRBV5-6 TGTGCCAGCAGCTTGAAGGAGACTAGCGTGAACACAGATACGCAGTATTTT CASSLKETSVNTDTQYF
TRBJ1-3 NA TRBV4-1 TGCGCCAGCAGCCAAGTCACCGGGACACAAGGGAACACCATATATTTT CASSQVTGTQGNTIYF
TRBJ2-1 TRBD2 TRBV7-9 TGTGCCAGCAGCGCTCAGCGAGGACAGGGGACTAGCGGGACGTATGAGCAGTTCTTC CASSAQRGQGTSGTYEQFF
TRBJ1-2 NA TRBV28 TGTGCCACCGTTGGGACGGGGCAGGGAGATTTCTATGGCTACACCTTC CATVGTGQGDFYGYTF
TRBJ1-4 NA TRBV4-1 TGCGCCAGCAGCGAAGACCGACAAAGGCGAAATGAAAAACTGTTTTTT CASSEDRQRRNEKLFF
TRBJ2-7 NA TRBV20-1 TGCAGTGCTCCCGACAGACCCTACGAGCAGTACTTC CSAPDRPYEQYF